This TCR beta chain was recorded in a study of T cell responses to AZD1222 COVID-19 vaccine. Study-wide points: The reported proportion of spike-specific TCRs targeting unmutated variant regions was nearly half. Most donors were white British and more were female, and clonal diversity was possibly underestimated. Increased Spike-specific TCR breadth and depth were observed after two AZD1222 doses. Distributed over spike, vaccine-associated CD4 TCRs predominated at 160-218 and 743-854.

TCRdb's copy holds only in-frame clones and misses some; the assay was immunoSEQ multiplex PCR. Of fewer than 150,000 clones in the sample, nearly 90% were seen once. Comments on this clone: The antigen remains undetermined.

Germline V lookup: CDR1 MNHEY, CDR2 SVGAGI. V dropped 7 bases and J dropped 7; count of bases not matched to a gene: 6. The CDR3 loop spans 14 amino acids. The clonotype comes from an adult in good health. This sample comprised peripheral blood, obtained on day 0 of AZD1222 vaccination. The J gene is TRBJ1-6, the V gene TRBV6-5; 8 bases agree with TRBD1. Here the CDR3 reads CASTQGALNSPLHF. The DNA for the CDR3 is TGTGCCAGCACCCAGGGGGCCCTAAATTCACCCCTCCACTTT.